A selection of T cell receptor beta chains follows, all from one sample in a study of blood T cells in healthy people across ages. TCRdb re-called the 5' RACE reads with MiXCR, one entry per CDR3 protein. The data contain about 1,400,000 distinct CDR3 sequences, about 43% of them singletons. Material for sequencing was blood. These receptors were taken from a woman between 18 and 29 years old in good health. The CDR3 runs from the conserved cysteine through the conserved F or W. D genes are given only for firm matches. A clone size is listed for some rows: how often the clone was seen (once, few, many), or a class if it is expanded.

CDR3 DNA | CDR3 protein | J gene | D gene | clone size | V gene
TGTGCCAGCAGCTTAACGGCAACAGACTCACCCCTCCACTTT | CASSLTATDSPLHF | TRBJ1-6 | . | . | TRBV7-3
TGTGCCAGTAGCGGTTTCGGAGCAGGTGAGCAGTTCTTC | CASSGFGAGEQFF | TRBJ2-1 | . | few | TRBV19
TGCAGCGTTGGTGACAGGGGGGCAGATACGCAGTATTTT | CSVGDRGADTQYF | TRBJ2-3 | TRBD1 | many | TRBV29-1
TGTGCCAGCAGCCCCAATAGCGGGAGTGTCGATACGCAGTATTTT | CASSPNSGSVDTQYF | TRBJ2-3 | TRBD2 | few | TRBV3-1
TGCAGTGCCGCCCCCCTGGGGAGCGGCACAGATACGCAGTATTTT | CSAAPLGSGTDTQYF | TRBJ2-3 | . | . | TRBV20-1
TGTGCCAGCAGCTCCCCCCAGGCTAGCGGGAGATCCTACAATGAGCAGTACTTC | CASSSPQASGRSYNEQYF | TRBJ2-5 | TRBD2 | . | TRBV11-2
TGCGCCAGCAGCCAAGTCGGTGGTATCTCCTACGAGCAGTACTTC | CASSQVGGISYEQYF | TRBJ2-7 | . | few | TRBV4-1
TGCGCCAGCGAGACAGGGGTCGGAAAGACCCAGTACTTC | CASETGVGKTQYF | TRBJ2-5 | TRBD1 | . | TRBV5-1
TGCGCCAGCAGCGCCGGACCTCGACTCCCCTACAATGAGCAGTACTTC | CASSAGPRLPYNEQYF | TRBJ2-7 | . | . | TRBV5-1
TGCAGTGCTACACTAGCGGGAGGGCGCACAGATACGCAGTATTTT | CSATLAGGRTDTQYF | TRBJ2-3 | TRBD2 | . | TRBV20-1
TGTGCCAGCAGACAGGGACTAGCCCCGCCGAATGAGCAGTTCTTC | CASRQGLAPPNEQFF | TRBJ2-1 | TRBD2 | . | TRBV2
TGTGCCTCAGCGGGGTTAGCCAAAAACATTCAGTACTTC | CASAGLAKNIQYF | TRBJ2-4 | TRBD2 | few | TRBV2
TGTGCCAGCTCACCACCCGGGACAGGGGGCGAGCAGTACTTC | CASSPPGTGGEQYF | TRBJ2-7 | TRBD1 | . | TRBV18
TGTGCCAGCAGCTTAGTGGTCCTCGGAGGTTCACCCCTCCACTTT | CASSLVVLGGSPLHF | TRBJ1-6 | . | few | TRBV11-2
TGTGCCAGCAGAGTCGACACCTTGAACTATGGCTACACCTTC | CASRVDTLNYGYTF | TRBJ1-2 | . | . | TRBV2